The rows below give T cell receptor beta chains drawn from one sample of a study of blood T cell repertoires in COVID-19. Clones were read by immunoSEQ multiplex PCR, and TCRdb kept only the in-frame ones, dropping some. Among approximately 240,000 clones listed, roughly 86% were seen once. Sequencing used peripheral blood. These receptors originate from a woman in her thirties who had recovered from COVID-19. CDR3s include the opening cysteine and the closing phenylalanine or tryptophan. A D gene is named only where the DNA matches it firmly. The listing skips clone size in some rows; elsewhere it reads once, few, many or a size class.

>.|13|TRBV4-2|TRBJ2-1|.
CASSQGRDYEQFF
TGTGCCAGCAGCCAAGGCCGGGACTATGAGCAGTTCTTC
>.|14|TRBV2|TRBJ2-7|TRBD1
CASSTGQGSNEQYF
TGTGCCAGCAGTACAGGACAGGGTTCCAACGAGCAGTACTTC
>.|13|TRBV29-1|TRBJ2-3|.
CSVDSPSTDTQYF
TGCAGCGTGGACAGTCCGAGCACAGATACGCAGTATTTT
>.|16|TRBV19|TRBJ1-5|.
CASRISRPSGLLPQHF
TGTGCCAGTAGGATTTCCAGGCCCTCGGGGTTATTGCCCCAGCATTTT
>.|16|TRBV2|TRBJ2-5|.
CASSERLQGIQETQYF
TGTGCCAGCAGTGAGCGGTTGCAGGGCATTCAAGAGACCCAGTACTTC
>.|15|TRBV6-5|TRBJ1-3|.
CASSRSAGSGNTIYF
TGTGCCAGCAGCAGGTCGGCAGGGTCTGGAAACACCATATATTTT
>once|15|TRBV7-9|TRBJ2-7|TRBD1
CASSHRDREPYEQYF
TGTGCCAGCAGCCACCGGGACAGGGAGCCCTACGAGCAGTACTTC
>.|15|TRBV5-1|TRBJ2-1|TRBD2
CASSFGLVSTDEQFF
TGCGCCAGCAGCTTCGGACTAGTAAGCACGGATGAGCAGTTCTTC
>.|15|TRBV7-6|TRBJ1-3|.
CASSLTAGGLNTIYF
TGTGCCAGCAGCTTAACGGCAGGCGGGCTAAACACCATATATTTT
>once|15|TRBV7-9|TRBJ1-1|TRBD1
CASSLAGQVNTEAFF
TGTGCCAGCAGCTTAGCCGGACAGGTGAACACTGAAGCTTTCTTT
>.|15|TRBV6-1|TRBJ2-7|TRBD2
CASSEGLAGSYEQYF
TGTGCCAGCAGTGAAGGACTAGCGGGGTCCTACGAGCAGTACTTC
>.|15|TRBV18|TRBJ2-1|TRBD2
CASSPLTGRGNEQFF
TGTGCCAGCTCACCACTCACGGGGCGGGGGAATGAGCAGTTCTTC
>.|15|TRBV19|TRBJ2-3|.
CASSSLGLITDTQYF
TGTGCCAGTAGTAGTCTGGGACTCATCACAGATACGCAGTATTTT
>.|15|TRBV27|TRBJ2-5|TRBD2
CASSLSRGGQETQYF
TGTGCCAGCAGTTTAAGTCGCGGGGGCCAAGAGACCCAGTACTTC
>.|16|TRBV6-5|TRBJ1-1|TRBD1
CASSSRDRGLFTEAFF
TGTGCCAGCAGTTCCAGGGACAGGGGGCTATTCACTGAAGCTTTCTTT
>.|14|TRBV7-8|TRBJ2-3|TRBD1
CASSPGQGADTQYF
TGTGCCAGCAGCCCGGGACAGGGGGCAGATACGCAGTATTTT
>.|12|TRBV5-5|TRBJ1-2|TRBD1
CASSLQGYGYTF
TGTGCCAGCAGCTTACAGGGGTATGGCTACACCTTC
>.|14|TRBV5-4|TRBJ2-7|TRBD1
CASSLDRGDYEQYF
TGTGCCAGCAGCCTAGACAGGGGGGACTACGAGCAGTACTTC
>.|15|TRBV7-2|TRBJ2-7|TRBD1
CASSKRDRDFYEQYF
TGTGCCAGCAGCAAACGGGACAGGGATTTCTACGAGCAGTACTTC
>.|11|TRBV20-1|TRBJ2-1|.
CSASRFLEQFF
TGCAGTGCTAGCAGGTTCCTTGAGCAGTTCTTC
>.|14|TRBV19|TRBJ2-1|.
CASSLSGGYNEQFF
TGTGCCAGTAGTCTTAGCGGCGGTTACAATGAGCAGTTCTTC
>.|14|TRBV2|TRBJ1-6|.
CASSEVQFNSPLHF
TGTGCCAGCAGTGAGGTACAGTTTAATTCACCCCTCCACTTT
>.|15|TRBV14|TRBJ1-6|TRBD1
CASSPETGRNSPLHF
TGTGCCAGCAGCCCCGAGACAGGGAGAAATTCACCCCTCCACTTT
>.|13|TRBV11-3|TRBJ2-1|TRBD1
CASSSRGRDEQFF
TGTGCCAGCAGCTCGAGGGGGCGGGATGAGCAGTTCTTC
>.|14|TRBV15|TRBJ2-3|TRBD2
CATSSGEGWDTQYF
TGTGCCACCAGCAGTGGGGAGGGCTGGGATACGCAGTATTTT
>.|16|TRBV27|TRBJ2-3|.
CASSLADRGSTDTQYF
TGTGCCAGCAGTTTAGCGGACAGAGGTTCAACAGATACGCAGTATTTT
>few|17|TRBV7-8|TRBJ1-2|.
CASSLGGMRTTNYGYTF
TGTGCCAGCAGCTTAGGGGGGATGAGGACTACTAACTATGGCTACACCTTC